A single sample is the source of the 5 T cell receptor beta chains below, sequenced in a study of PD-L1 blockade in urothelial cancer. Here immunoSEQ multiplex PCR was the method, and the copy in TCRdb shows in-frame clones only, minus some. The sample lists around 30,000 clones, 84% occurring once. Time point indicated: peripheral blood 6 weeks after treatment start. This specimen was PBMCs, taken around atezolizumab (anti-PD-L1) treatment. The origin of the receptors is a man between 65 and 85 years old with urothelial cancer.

DNA of the CDR3: TGTGCCATTGCACAGGGGTATAATCTCTACGAGCAGTACTTC. Amino acid sequence: CAIAQGYNLYEQYF. The rearrangement uses TRBV10-3 and TRBJ2-7; 7 nucleotides line up with TRBD1. Germline assignment: CDR1 ENHRY and CDR2 SYGVKD. The CDR3 spans 14 residues. Losses at the gene ends were 9 bases for V and 3 bases for J; bases not matched to a gene: 11.

The CDR3 sequence is CASSYSWDSTYEQYF. The CDR3 DNA reads TGTGCCAGCAGTTACTCCTGGGACAGTACCTACGAGCAGTACTTC. The chain uses TRBV6-6 and TRBJ2-7; 7 bases are a match to TRBD1. The J segment lost 2 bases and the V segment lost 0 bases, leaving 4 bases of the junction unmatched. This CDR3 region has 15 residues. CDR1 is MNHNY, CDR2 SVGAGI, per germline (reference sequence).

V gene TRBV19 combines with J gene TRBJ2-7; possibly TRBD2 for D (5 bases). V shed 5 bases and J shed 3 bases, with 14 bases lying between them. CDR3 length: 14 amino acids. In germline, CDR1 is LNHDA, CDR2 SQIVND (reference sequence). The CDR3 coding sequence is TGTGCCAGTAGTTCCCGGACGGGAAACTACGAGCAGTACTTC. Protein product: CASSSRTGNYEQYF. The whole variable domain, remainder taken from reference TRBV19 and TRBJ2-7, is DGGITQSPKYLFRKEGQNVTLSCEQNLNHDAMYWYRQDPGQGLRLIYYSQIVNDFQKGDIAEGYSVSREKKESFPLTVTSAQKNPTAFYLCASSSRTGNYEQYFGPGTRLTVT.

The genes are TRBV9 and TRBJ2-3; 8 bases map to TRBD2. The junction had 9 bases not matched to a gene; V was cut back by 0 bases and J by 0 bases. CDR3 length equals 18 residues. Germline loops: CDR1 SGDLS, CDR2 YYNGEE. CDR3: CASSVDGGGTRSTDTQYF. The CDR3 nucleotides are TGTGCCAGCAGCGTAGACGGGGGGGGGACAAGGAGCACAGATACGCAGTATTTT.

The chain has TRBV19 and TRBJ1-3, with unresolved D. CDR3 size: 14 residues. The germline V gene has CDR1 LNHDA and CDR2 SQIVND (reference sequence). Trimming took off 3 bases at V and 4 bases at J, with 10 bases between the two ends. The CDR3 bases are TGTGCCAGTAGTATTTTGCAGCGGGGAAACACCATATATTTT. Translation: CASSILQRGNTIYF.